The clone carrying this T cell receptor beta chain was picked up one time. Only in-frame clones appear in the TCRdb table, and some are missing; sequencing was by immunoSEQ multiplex PCR. There are around 19,000 clones in the sample; approximately 91% occur only once, and about 20% lies in the top ten. This specimen comes from a study of T cell changes during pregnancy in multiple sclerosis. Trimming took 3 bases from V and 4 from J; bases not matched to a gene: 10. This CDR3 has 16 residues. Looked up from germline, CDR1 is SGDLS and CDR2 is YYNGEE. The sample here was CD8+ T cells from peripheral blood mononuclear cells, taken after pregnancy. This sequence joins TRBV9 and TRBJ2-3; TRBD2 agrees at 8 bases. This receptor was obtained from a female donor in good health, enrolled as a control in a pregnancy study. The CDR3 spells CASSAGGGPGADTQYF. CDR3 bases: TGTGCCAGCAGCGCAGGCGGGGGGCCGGGTGCAGATACGCAGTATTTT.